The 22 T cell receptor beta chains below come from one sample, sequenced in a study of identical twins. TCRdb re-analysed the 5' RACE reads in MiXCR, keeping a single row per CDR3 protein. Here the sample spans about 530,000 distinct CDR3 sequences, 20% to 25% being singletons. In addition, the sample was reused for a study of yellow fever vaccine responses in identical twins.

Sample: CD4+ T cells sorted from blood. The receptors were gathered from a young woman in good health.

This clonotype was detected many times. CDR3 amino acids: CASSTGQTESTDTQYF. As DNA, the CDR3 is TGTGCCAGCAGCACAGGACAGACCGAAAGCACAGATACGCAGTATTTT. This sequence joins TRBV7-9 and TRBJ2-3, with D possibly TRBD1 on 6 matching bases. Looked up from germline, CDR1 is SEHNR and CDR2 is FQNEAQ (reference sequence). Trimming stripped 5 bases from V and 0 bases from J, with 15 bases between. The CDR3 extends over 16 amino acids.

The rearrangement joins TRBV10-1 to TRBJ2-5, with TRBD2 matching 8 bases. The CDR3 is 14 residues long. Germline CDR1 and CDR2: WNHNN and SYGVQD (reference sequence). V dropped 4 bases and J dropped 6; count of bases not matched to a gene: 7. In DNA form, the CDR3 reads TGCGCCAGCAGTGCGGGAGGGCCCTCGAAGACCCAGTACTTC. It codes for CASSAGGPSKTQYF.

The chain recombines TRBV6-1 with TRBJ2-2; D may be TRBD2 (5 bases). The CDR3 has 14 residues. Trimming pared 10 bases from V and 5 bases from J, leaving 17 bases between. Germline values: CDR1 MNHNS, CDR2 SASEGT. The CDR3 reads CATSRRPGTGELFF. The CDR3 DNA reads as TGTGCCACCAGCCGACGACCGGGGACCGGGGAGCTGTTTTTT.

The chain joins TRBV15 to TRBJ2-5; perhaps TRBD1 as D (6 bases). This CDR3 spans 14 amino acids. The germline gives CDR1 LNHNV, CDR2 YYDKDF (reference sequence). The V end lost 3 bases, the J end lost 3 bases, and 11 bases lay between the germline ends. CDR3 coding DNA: TGTGCCACCAGCAGCAATACAGGGAAAGAGACCCAGTACTTC. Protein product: CATSSNTGKETQYF.

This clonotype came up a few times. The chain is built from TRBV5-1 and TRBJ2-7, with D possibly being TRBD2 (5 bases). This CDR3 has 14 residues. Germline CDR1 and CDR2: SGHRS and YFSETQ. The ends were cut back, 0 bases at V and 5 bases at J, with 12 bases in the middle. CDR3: CASSLVGVGNEQYF. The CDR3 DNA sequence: TGCGCCAGCAGCTTGGTGGGAGTTGGGAACGAGCAGTACTTC.

CDR3 coding DNA: TGCAGTGCTAGGGCAACAGGGGACTCTGGAAACACCATATATTTT. As protein: CSARATGDSGNTIYF. V and J are TRBV20-1 and TRBJ1-3; 7 nucleotides agree with TRBD1. CDR3 size: 15 residues. With V trimmed by 3 bases and J by 0 bases, 5 bases remained unmatched. Germline CDR1 is DFQATT and CDR2 is SNEGSKA (reference sequence).

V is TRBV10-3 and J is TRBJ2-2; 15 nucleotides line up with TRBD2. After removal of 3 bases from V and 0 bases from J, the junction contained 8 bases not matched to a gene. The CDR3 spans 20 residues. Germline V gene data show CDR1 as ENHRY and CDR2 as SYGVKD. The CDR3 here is CAISEVTGTSGGTNTGELFF. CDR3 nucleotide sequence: TGTGCCATCAGTGAAGTCACTGGGACTAGCGGGGGGACGAACACCGGGGAGCTGTTTTTT.

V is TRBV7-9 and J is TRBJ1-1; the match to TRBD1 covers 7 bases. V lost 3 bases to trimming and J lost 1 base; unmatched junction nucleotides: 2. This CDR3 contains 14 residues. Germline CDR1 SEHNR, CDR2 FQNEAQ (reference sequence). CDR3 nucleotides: TGTGCCAGCAGCTTTAACAGGGGGAACACTGAAGCTTTCTTT. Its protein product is CASSFNRGNTEAFF. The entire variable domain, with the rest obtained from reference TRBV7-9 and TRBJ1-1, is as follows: DTGVSQNPRHKITKRGQNVTFRCDPISEHNRLYWYRQTLGQGPEFLTYFQNEAQLEKSRLLSDRFSAERPKGSFSTLEIQRTEQGDSAMYLCASSFNRGNTEAFFGQGTRLTVV.

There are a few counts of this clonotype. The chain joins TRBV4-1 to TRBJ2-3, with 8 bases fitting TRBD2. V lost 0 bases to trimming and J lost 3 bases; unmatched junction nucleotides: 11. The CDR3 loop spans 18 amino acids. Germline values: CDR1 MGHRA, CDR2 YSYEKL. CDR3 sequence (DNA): TGCGCCAGCAGCCAAGACCCGGGGGGGAGGGGTATGACAGATACGCAGTATTTT. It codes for CASSQDPGGRGMTDTQYF.

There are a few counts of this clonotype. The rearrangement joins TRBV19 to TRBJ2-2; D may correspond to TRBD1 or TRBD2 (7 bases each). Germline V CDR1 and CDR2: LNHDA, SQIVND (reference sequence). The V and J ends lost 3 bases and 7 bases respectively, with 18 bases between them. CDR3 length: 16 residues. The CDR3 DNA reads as TGTGCCAGTAGTATCGGGTCAGGGAGGGGGCACGGGGAGCTGTTTTTT. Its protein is CASSIGSGRGHGELFF.

As DNA, the CDR3 is TGTGCCAGCAGCTCCACCCAGGGTGCTAGCACAGATACGCAGTATTTT. Amino acids: CASSSTQGASTDTQYF. This chain connects TRBV7-8 to TRBJ2-3; weak D call: TRBD1 (5 bases). The CDR3 totals 16 residues. Trimming pared 4 bases from V and 0 bases from J, leaving 14 bases between. Germline CDR1 SGHVS, CDR2 FQNEAQ. Based on the CDR3 plus reference TRBV7-8 and TRBJ2-3, the full variable domain is GAGVSQSPRYKVAKRGQDVALRCDPISGHVSLFWYQQALGQGPEFLTYFQNEAQLDKSGLPSDRFFAERPEGSVSTLKIQRTQQEDSAVYLCASSSTQGASTDTQYFGPGTRLTVL.

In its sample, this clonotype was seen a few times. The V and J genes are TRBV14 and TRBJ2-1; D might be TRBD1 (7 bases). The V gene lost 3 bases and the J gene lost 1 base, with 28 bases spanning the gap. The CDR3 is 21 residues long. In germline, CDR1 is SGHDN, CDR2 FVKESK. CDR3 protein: CASSQYKMGPSQGGSYNEQFF. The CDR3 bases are TGTGCCAGCAGCCAGTACAAAATGGGCCCTAGTCAGGGGGGTTCCTACAATGAGCAGTTCTTC.

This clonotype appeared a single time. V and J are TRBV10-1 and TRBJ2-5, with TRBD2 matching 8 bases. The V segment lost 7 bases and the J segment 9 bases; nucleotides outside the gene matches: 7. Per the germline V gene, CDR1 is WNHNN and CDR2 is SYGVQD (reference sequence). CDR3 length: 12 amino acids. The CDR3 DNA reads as TGCGCCAGCATGCCAACCGGGGGGGCCCAGTACTTC. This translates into CASMPTGGAQYF.

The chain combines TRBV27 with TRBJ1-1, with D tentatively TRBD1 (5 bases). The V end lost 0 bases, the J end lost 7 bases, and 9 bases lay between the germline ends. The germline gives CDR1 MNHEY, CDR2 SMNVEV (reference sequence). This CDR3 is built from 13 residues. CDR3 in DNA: TGTGCCAGCAGTTTATCTGGGGGGATTGAAGCTTTCTTT. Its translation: CASSLSGGIEAFF.

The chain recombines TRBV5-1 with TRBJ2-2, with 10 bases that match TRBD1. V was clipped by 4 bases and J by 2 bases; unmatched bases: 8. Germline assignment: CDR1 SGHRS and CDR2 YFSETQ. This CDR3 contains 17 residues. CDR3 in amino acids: CASSRSRDRGNTGELFF. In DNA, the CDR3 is TGCGCCAGCAGCAGGAGCCGGGACAGGGGAAACACCGGGGAGCTGTTTTTT.

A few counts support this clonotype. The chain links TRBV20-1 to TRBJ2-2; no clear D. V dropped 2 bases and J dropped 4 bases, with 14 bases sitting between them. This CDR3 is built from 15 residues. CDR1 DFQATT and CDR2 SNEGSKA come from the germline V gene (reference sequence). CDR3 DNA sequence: TGCAGTGCTAGACCCTCCAAATCTGGCACCGGGGAGCTGTTTTTT. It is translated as CSARPSKSGTGELFF.

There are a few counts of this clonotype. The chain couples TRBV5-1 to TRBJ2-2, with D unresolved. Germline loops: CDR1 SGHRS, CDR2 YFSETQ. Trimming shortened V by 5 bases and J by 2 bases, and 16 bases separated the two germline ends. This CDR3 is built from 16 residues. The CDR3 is CASSLGMAANTGELFF. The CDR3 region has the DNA TGCGCCAGCAGTCTTGGTATGGCGGCAAACACCGGGGAGCTGTTTTTT. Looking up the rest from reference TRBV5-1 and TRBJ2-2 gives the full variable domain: KAGVTQTPRYLIKTRGQQVTLSCSPISGHRSVSWYQQTPGQGLQFLFEYFSETQRNKGNFPGRFSGRQFSNSRSEMNVSTLELGDSALYLCASSLGMAANTGELFFGEGSRLTVL.

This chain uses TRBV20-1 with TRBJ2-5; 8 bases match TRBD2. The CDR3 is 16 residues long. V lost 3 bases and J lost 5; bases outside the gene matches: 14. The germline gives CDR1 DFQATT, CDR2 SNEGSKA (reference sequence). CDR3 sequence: CSARRRRGAGGETQYF. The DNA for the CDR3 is TGCAGTGCTAGGCGGCGGCGGGGGGCCGGGGGGGAGACCCAGTACTTC.

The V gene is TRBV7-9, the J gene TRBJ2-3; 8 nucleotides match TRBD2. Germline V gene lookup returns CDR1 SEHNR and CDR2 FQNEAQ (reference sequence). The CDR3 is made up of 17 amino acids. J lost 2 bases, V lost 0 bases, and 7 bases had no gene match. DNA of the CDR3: TGTGCCAGCAGCTTAGCTCAGGCGGGAGGACCCACAGATACGCAGTATTTT. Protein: CASSLAQAGGPTDTQYF.

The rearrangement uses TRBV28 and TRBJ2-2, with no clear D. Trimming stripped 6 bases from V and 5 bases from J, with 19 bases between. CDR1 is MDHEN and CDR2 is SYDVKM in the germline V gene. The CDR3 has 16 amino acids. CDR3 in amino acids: CASSKSAFSETGELFF. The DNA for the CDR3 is TGTGCCAGCAGCAAATCAGCGTTTAGTGAGACCGGGGAGCTGTTTTTT. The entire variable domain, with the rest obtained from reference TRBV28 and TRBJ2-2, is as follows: DVKVTQSSRYLVKRTGEKVFLECVQDMDHENMFWYRQDPGLGLRLIYFSYDVKMKEKGDIPEGYSVSREKKERFSLILESASTNQTSMYLCASSKSAFSETGELFFGEGSRLTVL.

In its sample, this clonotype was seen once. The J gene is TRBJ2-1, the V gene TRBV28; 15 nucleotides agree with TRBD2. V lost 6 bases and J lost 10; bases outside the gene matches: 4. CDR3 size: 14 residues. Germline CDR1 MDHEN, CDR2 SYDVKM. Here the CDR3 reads CASRTGTSGREQFF. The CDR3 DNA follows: TGTGCCAGCAGGACCGGGACTAGCGGGAGGGAGCAGTTCTTC.

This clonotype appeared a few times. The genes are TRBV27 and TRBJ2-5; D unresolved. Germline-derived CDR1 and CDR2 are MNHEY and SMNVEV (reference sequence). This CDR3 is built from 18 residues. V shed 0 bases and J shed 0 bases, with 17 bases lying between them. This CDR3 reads CASSLSTLGTQYQETQYF. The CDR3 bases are TGTGCCAGCAGTTTATCGACCCTCGGCACCCAGTACCAAGAGACCCAGTACTTC.